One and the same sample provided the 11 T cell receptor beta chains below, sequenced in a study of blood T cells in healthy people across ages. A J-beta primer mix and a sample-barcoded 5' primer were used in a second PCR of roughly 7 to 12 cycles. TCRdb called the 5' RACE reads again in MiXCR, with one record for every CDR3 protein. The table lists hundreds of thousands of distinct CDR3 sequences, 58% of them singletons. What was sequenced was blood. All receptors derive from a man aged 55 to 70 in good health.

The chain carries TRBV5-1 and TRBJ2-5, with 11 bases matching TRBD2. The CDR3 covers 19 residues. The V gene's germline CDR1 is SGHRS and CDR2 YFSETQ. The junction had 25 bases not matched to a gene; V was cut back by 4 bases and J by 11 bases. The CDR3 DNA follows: TGCGCCAGCAGCCTTCTAGCGGGGGGCAGCGGAGCTCGGGGGGCTGAGCAGTACTTC. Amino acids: CASSLLAGGSGARGAEQYF.

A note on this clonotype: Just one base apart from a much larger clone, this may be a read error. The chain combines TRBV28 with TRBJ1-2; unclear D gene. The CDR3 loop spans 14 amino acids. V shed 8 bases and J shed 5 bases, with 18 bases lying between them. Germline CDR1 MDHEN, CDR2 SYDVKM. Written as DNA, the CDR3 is TGTGCCAGCTGCATCGCCCAGGTTACTTATGGCTACACCTTC. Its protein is CASCIAQVTYGYTF.

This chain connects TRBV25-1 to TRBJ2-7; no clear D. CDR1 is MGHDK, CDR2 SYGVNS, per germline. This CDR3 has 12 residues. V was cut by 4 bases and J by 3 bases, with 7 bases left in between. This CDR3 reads CASSGEVYEQYF. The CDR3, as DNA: TGTGCCAGCAGTGGCGAAGTCTACGAGCAGTACTTC.

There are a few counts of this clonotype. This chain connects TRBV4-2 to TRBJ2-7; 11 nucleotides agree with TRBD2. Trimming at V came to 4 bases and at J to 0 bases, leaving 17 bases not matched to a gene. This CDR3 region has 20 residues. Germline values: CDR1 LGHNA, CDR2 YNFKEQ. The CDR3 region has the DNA TGTGCCAGCAGCCCGACCTACGGGGCTAGCGGGGGGACTAGCTCCTACGAGCAGTACTTC. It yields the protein CASSPTYGASGGTSSYEQYF.

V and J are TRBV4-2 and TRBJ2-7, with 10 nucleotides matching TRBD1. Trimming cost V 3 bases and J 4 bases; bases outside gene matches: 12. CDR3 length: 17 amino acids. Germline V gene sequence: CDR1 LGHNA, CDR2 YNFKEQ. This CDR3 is CASSHDLGTGAQYEQYF. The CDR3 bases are TGTGCCAGCAGCCACGACCTGGGGACAGGGGCTCAGTACGAGCAGTACTTC.

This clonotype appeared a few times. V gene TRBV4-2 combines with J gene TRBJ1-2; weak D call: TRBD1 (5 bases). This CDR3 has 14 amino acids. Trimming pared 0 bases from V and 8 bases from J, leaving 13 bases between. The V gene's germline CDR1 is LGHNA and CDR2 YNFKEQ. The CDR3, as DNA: TGTGCCAGCAGCCAAGACAGGGATCGAGTGGGCTACACCTTC. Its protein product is CASSQDRDRVGYTF.

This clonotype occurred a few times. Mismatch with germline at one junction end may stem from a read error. The chain's CDR3 is CASSNSGISPLHF. CDR3 nucleotides: TGTGCCAGCAGTAACTCCGGGATCTCACCCCTCCACTTT. This rearrangement joins TRBV6-4 to TRBJ1-6; no reliable D call. CDR3 size: 13 residues. CDR1 and CDR2 from the germline V gene are MRHNA and SNTAGT.

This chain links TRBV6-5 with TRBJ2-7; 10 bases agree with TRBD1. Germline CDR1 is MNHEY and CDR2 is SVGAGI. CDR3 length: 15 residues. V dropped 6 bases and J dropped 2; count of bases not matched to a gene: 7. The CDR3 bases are TGTGCCAGCAGGCTCGGGACAGGGGTGCCCTACGAGCAGTACTTC. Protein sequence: CASRLGTGVPYEQYF.

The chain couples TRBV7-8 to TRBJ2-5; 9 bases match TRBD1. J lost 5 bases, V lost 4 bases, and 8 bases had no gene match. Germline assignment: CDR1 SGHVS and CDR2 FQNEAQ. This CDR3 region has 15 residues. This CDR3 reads CASSSRFGTGETQYF. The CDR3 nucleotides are TGTGCCAGCAGCTCCCGGTTTGGGACAGGGGAGACCCAGTACTTC.

DNA of the CDR3: TGCGCCAGCAGCTTGGAAGGGGATCGGAATTCACCCCTCCACTTT. Protein sequence: CASSLEGDRNSPLHF. V gene TRBV5-1 combines with J gene TRBJ1-6, with D perhaps matching TRBD1 (5 bases). CDR1 and CDR2 from the germline V gene are SGHRS and YFSETQ. Between the trimmed V and J ends, which lost 0 bases and 7 bases, there was a span of 11 bases. The CDR3 runs 15 residues.

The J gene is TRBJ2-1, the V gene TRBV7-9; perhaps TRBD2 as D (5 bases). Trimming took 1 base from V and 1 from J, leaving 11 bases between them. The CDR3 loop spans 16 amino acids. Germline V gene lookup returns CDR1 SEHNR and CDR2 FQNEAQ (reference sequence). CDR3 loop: CASSLGRGLSYNEQFF. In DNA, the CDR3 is TGTGCCAGCAGCTTAGGGCGAGGGCTTTCCTACAATGAGCAGTTCTTC.